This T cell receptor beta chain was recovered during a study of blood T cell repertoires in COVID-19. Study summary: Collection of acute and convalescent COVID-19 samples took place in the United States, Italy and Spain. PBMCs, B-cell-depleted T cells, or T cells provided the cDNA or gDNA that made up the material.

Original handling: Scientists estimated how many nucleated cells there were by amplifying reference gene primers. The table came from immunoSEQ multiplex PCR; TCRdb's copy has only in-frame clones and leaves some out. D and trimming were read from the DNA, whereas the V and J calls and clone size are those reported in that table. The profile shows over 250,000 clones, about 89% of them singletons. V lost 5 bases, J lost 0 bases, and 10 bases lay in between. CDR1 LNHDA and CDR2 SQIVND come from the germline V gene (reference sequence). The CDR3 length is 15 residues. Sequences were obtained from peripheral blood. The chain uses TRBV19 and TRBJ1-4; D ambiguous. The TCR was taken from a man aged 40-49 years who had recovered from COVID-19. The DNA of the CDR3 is TGTGCCAGTAGTGTCACAGCAGCAACTAATGAAAAACTGTTTTTT. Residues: CASSVTAATNEKLFF.